This is a list of T cell receptor beta chains from one sample in a study of blood T cell repertoires in COVID-19. Method: immunoSEQ multiplex PCR; TCRdb's copy keeps in-frame clones and lacks some. Found here are approximately 97,000 clones, roughly 92% of them singletons; the top ten hold 1.9%. The sample consisted of peripheral blood. These receptors all stem from a woman in her fifties or sixties with COVID-19, enrolled during active disease. Each CDR3 is given with its conserved first and last residue. Each record gives: clone size, CDR3 length, V gene, J gene, D gene, CDR3 DNA, CDR3 protein. A D gene is named only where the DNA matches it firmly. Expanded clones get a size class; other rows say once, few or many, or leave the size out.

-	15	TRBV5-4	TRBJ1-1	-	TGTGCCAGCAGCAGCTACAGGGCCTCGAGCACTGAAGCTTTCTTT	CASSSYRASSTEAFF
-	13	TRBV6-5	TRBJ1-2	-	TGTGCCAGCAGGCCTACCGAACCGGATGGCTACACCTTC	CASRPTEPDGYTF
-	15	TRBV9	TRBJ2-3	-	TGTGCCAGCAGCGTAGGTTCTATTGGCACAGATACGCAGTATTTT	CASSVGSIGTDTQYF
-	14	TRBV7-8	TRBJ2-1	-	TGTGCCAGCAGCTTGGCGGGGTCCTACAATGAGCAGTTCTTC	CASSLAGSYNEQFF
-	13	TRBV12-3/TRBV12-4	TRBJ1-6	-	TGTGCCAGCAGTTTGGGGGGGTCGTCACCCCTCCACTTT	CASSLGGSSPLHF
-	19	TRBV28	TRBJ1-5	TRBD1	TGTGCCAGCAGTTTTCCCTCCGGGACAGGGGGCTTAGGCAATCAGCCCCAGCATTTT	CASSFPSGTGGLGNQPQHF
once	15	TRBV29-1	TRBJ2-7	TRBD2	TGCAGCGTTGTCCCGGCTAGCGGGGGGGCAGACGAGCAGTACTTC	CSVVPASGGADEQYF
-	12	TRBV19	TRBJ1-5	-	TGTGCCAGTACAGATAGAGGTCAGCCCCAGCATTTT	CASTDRGQPQHF
-	14	TRBV30	TRBJ1-6	TRBD1	TGTGCCTGGAGTGTGGGGACAGGGAATTCACCCCTCCACTTT	CAWSVGTGNSPLHF
-	16	TRBV27	TRBJ1-1	-	TGTGCCAGGGACATAATCCGACAGGCGGAGGACACTGAAGCTTTCTTT	CARDIIRQAEDTEAFF
-	11	TRBV2	TRBJ2-3	-	TGTGCCAGCGCGGAGATAGATACGCAGTATTTT	CASAEIDTQYF
once	14	TRBV18	TRBJ1-3	-	TGTGCCAGCTCACCGGGGCGCTCTGGAAACACCATATATTTT	CASSPGRSGNTIYF
once	14	TRBV5-1	TRBJ1-1	TRBD1	TGCGCCAGCAGCTTAGGGACAGGACATACTGAAGCTTTCTTT	CASSLGTGHTEAFF
-	15	TRBV28	TRBJ1-5	-	TGTGCCAGCAGGTTGGGGTCCTCAGGGGATCAGCCCCAGCATTTT	CASRLGSSGDQPQHF
few	13	TRBV4-2	TRBJ1-2	TRBD1	TGTGCCAGCAGCCAAGCAATAGGGGGCGGCTACACCTTC	CASSQAIGGGYTF
-	12	TRBV19	TRBJ1-5	TRBD1	TGTGCCAGTACTTACAGGGGACAGCCCCAGCATTTT	CASTYRGQPQHF
-	14	TRBV11-1	TRBJ1-1	-	TGTGCCAGCAGCCCCTTTGCGGGTAACACTGAAGCTTTCTTT	CASSPFAGNTEAFF
-	14	TRBV5-1	TRBJ1-1	-	TGCGCCAGCAGCCTAATACAGGGGAACACTGAAGCTTTCTTT	CASSLIQGNTEAFF
-	17	TRBV6-6	TRBJ2-3	TRBD2	TGTGCCAGCAGTCCGTCGACTAGCGGGGGGTTCACAGATACGCAGTATTTT	CASSPSTSGGFTDTQYF
-	16	TRBV5-4	TRBJ2-2	-	TGTGCCAGCAGTCAGATTACTGGCGGCCACACCGGGGAGCTGTTTTTT	CASSQITGGHTGELFF
-	12	TRBV19	TRBJ1-4	-	TGTGCCAGTACCGAAGGGGGAGAAAAACTGTTTTTT	CASTEGGEKLFF
-	13	TRBV7-2	TRBJ1-4	-	TGTGCCAGCAGCTTACAAAGGGGTGAAAAACTGTTTTTT	CASSLQRGEKLFF
-	13	TRBV15	TRBJ2-1	-	TGTGCCACCAGCAGAGATATGCGCCATGAGCAGTTCTTC	CATSRDMRHEQFF
-	15	TRBV27	TRBJ1-5	-	TGTGCCAGCAGACCTCAGGGTAAAGTAGGTCAGCCCCAGCATTTT	CASRPQGKVGQPQHF
-	13	TRBV27	TRBJ2-1	-	TGTGCCAGCAGCCACGAGTCCTACAATGAGCAGTTCTTC	CASSHESYNEQFF
-	13	TRBV18	TRBJ1-2	-	TGTGCCAGCTCACCACTGCACCTCGAGGGCTACACCTTC	CASSPLHLEGYTF
-	14	TRBV20-1	TRBJ1-1	TRBD1	TGCAGTGCTAGTCTTCGGACAGGGGGCACTGAAGCTTTCTTT	CSASLRTGGTEAFF
-	15	TRBV12-2	TRBJ1-2	-	TGTGCAAGTCGTTTTAGACGCGGCCTAACTTATGGCTACACCTTC	CASRFRRGLTYGYTF
-	17	TRBV21-1	TRBJ1-6	-	TGTGCCAGCACCCAGAGGAGTAGGGCGGAGGACGTTTCACCCCTCCACTTT	CASTQRSRAEDVSPLHF
-	14	TRBV6-5	TRBJ2-5	TRBD1	TGTGCCAGCACAAGGGACAGGGAGACGGAGACCCAGTACTTC	CASTRDRETETQYF
few	15	TRBV5-1	TRBJ1-4	-	TGCGCCAGCAGCTTGGCGTCGTCAACTAATGAAAAACTGTTTTTT	CASSLASSTNEKLFF
-	12	TRBV28	TRBJ1-1	TRBD1	TGTGCCAGCAGTTGGGGACAGGGTGAAGCTTTCTTT	CASSWGQGEAFF
-	17	TRBV7-8	TRBJ2-2	-	TGTGCCAGCAGCCTACTAATCTCCCCCAGGGATCTCCGGGAGCTGTTTTTT	CASSLLISPRDLRELFF
-	16	TRBV5-1	TRBJ1-1	TRBD1	TGCGCCAGCAGCTCTCACAGGGGAGTGATGAACACTGAAGCTTTCTTT	CASSSHRGVMNTEAFF
once	15	TRBV5-4	TRBJ2-7	-	TGTGCCAGCAGCCCGGCCCCAGGGGCCATGGACGAGCAGTACTTC	CASSPAPGAMDEQYF
-	16	TRBV7-5	TRBJ1-2	-	TGTGCCAGAAGCGGACTATTAGGGCCGGTCTGCTATGGCTACACCTTC	CARSGLLGPVCYGYTF
once	15	TRBV6-5	TRBJ1-2	-	TGTGCCAGCAGTACCGTCTCGGGACAACGATATGGCTACACCTTC	CASSTVSGQRYGYTF
-	17	TRBV10-1	TRBJ2-2	TRBD1	TGCGCCAGCAGTGCGACGGCACTACAGGGGGCGGGCGGGGAGCTGTTTTTT	CASSATALQGAGGELFF
-	15	TRBV5-1	TRBJ1-4	-	TGCGCCAGCAGCCCTTCGGGGGGAACTAATGAAAAACTGTTTTTT	CASSPSGGTNEKLFF
few	15	TRBV7-2	TRBJ1-2	-	TGTGCCAGCAGCTTTGGTCCAGAAGCTAACTATGGCTACACCTTC	CASSFGPEANYGYTF
once	15	TRBV5-1	TRBJ2-2	-	TGCGCCAGCAGCAGCGGACGGCCCGTGACCGGGGAGCTGTTTTTT	CASSSGRPVTGELFF
-	15	TRBV7-9	TRBJ2-3	TRBD2	TGTGCCAGCACCTCCGCGGTAGCGGGGATTGATACGCAGTATTTT	CASTSAVAGIDTQYF
-	13	TRBV11-3	TRBJ1-5	-	TGTGCCAGCAGCCCCAGGGAAAATCAGCCCCAGCATTTT	CASSPRENQPQHF
-	13	TRBV5-1	TRBJ1-1	-	TGCGCCAGCAGCCCCCTAGGAGACACTGAAGCTTTCTTT	CASSPLGDTEAFF
-	13	TRBV7-2	TRBJ1-1	-	TGTGCCAGCAGCCCCAGTAGGGGGACTGAAGCTTTCTTT	CASSPSRGTEAFF
-	16	TRBV5-4	TRBJ2-2	TRBD2	TGTGCCAGCAGCTTTCTAGCGGGAGCGAACACCGGGGAGCTGTTTTTT	CASSFLAGANTGELFF
-	14	TRBV5-1	TRBJ1-6	-	TGCGCCAGCAGCCTCGGCCAGGTAGATTCACCCCTCCACTTT	CASSLGQVDSPLHF
-	16	TRBV5-1	TRBJ2-3	TRBD1	TGCGCCAGCAGCCCCACCGGGACAGTCAGCACAGATACGCAGTATTTT	CASSPTGTVSTDTQYF
-	13	TRBV2	TRBJ2-3	-	TGTGCCAGCAGCTCTTGGACTATCGATACGCAGTATTTT	CASSSWTIDTQYF
-	13	TRBV15	TRBJ2-1	TRBD1	TGTGCCACCAGCTCTATACAGGGGAGTGAGCAGTTCTTC	CATSSIQGSEQFF
-	15	TRBV18	TRBJ2-2	-	TGTGCCAGCTCACCAAAGGGGGCGAACACCGGGGAGCTGTTTTTT	CASSPKGANTGELFF
once	18	TRBV14	TRBJ2-5	TRBD2	TGTGCCAGCAGCGGGCGGAGGACTAGCGGGGCCAGATGGGAGACCCAGTACTTC	CASSGRRTSGARWETQYF